These 27 T cell receptor beta chains came from one sample sequenced in a study of blood T cell repertoires in COVID-19. Measured with immunoSEQ multiplex PCR; TCRdb has only the in-frame clones, and not every one. The sample carries some 250,000 clones, 80% to 85% recorded once. Sequencing was done on a sample of peripheral blood. Receptors were obtained from a woman aged 55-70 years with active or convalescent COVID-19.

This chain connects TRBV6-5 to TRBJ2-1, with a tentative D call TRBD1 (7 bases). Germline CDR1 and CDR2: MNHEY and SVGAGI. V gave up 4 bases and J gave up 3 bases, with 13 bases separating them. The CDR3 has 15 residues. CDR3 sequence (DNA): TGTGCCAGCAGTTCGAACAGGGGACTCTACAATGAGCAGTTCTTC. It is translated as CASSSNRGLYNEQFF.

Only one count was recorded for this clone. The chain has TRBV4-3 and TRBJ1-2, with D tentatively TRBD1 (5 bases). The CDR3 is made up of 15 amino acids. Germline CDR1 LGHNA, CDR2 YSLEER. Trimming removed 1 base at V and 4 bases at J, with 13 bases between. CDR3 amino acids: CASSQGPRQSYGYTF. DNA for the CDR3: TGCGCCAGCAGCCAAGGGCCGAGACAGTCCTATGGCTACACCTTC.

The chain carries TRBV5-5 and TRBJ1-2; D remains unclear. Looked up from germline, CDR1 is SGHKS and CDR2 is YYEKEE (reference sequence). The CDR3 has 13 amino acids. V lost 1 base, J lost 0 bases, and 4 bases lay in between. The CDR3 DNA reads as TGTGCCAGCAGCTTGACAGCTAACTATGGCTACACCTTC. It specifies CASSLTANYGYTF.

The chain is built from TRBV7-2 and TRBJ1-2; TRBD1 matches 7 bases. V trimming: 4 bases; J trimming: 5 bases; junction bases outside the gene matches: 10. The CDR3 length is 15 residues. The germline CDR1 and CDR2 sequences are SGHTA and FQGNSA. The CDR3 loop reads CASSSSPGQRYGYTF. The CDR3 nucleotides are TGTGCCAGCAGCTCTAGCCCGGGACAGAGATATGGCTACACCTTC.

The rearrangement links TRBV18 to TRBJ1-6; D gene ambiguous. Trimming left V 2 bases short and J 7 bases short, with 6 bases between. The CDR3 has 13 amino acids. The V gene's germline CDR1 is KGHSH and CDR2 LQKENI. DNA for the CDR3: TGTGCCAGCTCACCATCGGTCAATTCACCCCTCCACTTT. Translating it yields CASSPSVNSPLHF.

The chain recombines TRBV7-2 with TRBJ2-3, with 16 bases that match TRBD2. CDR1 is SGHTA and CDR2 is FQGNSA in the germline V gene. The ends lost 5 bases at V and 4 bases at J; junction bases unmatched: 3. The CDR3 is 16 residues long. CDR3 loop: CASSPGLAGGADTQYF. CDR3 DNA: TGTGCCAGCAGCCCGGGACTAGCGGGGGGGGCAGATACGCAGTATTTT.

This clone was detected a few times. The chain joins TRBV5-1 to TRBJ2-7; 7 nucleotides match TRBD1. This CDR3 is 14 amino acids long. Germline V gene lookup returns CDR1 SGHRS and CDR2 YFSETQ. J lost 0 bases, V lost 4 bases, and 4 bases had no gene match. The chain's CDR3 is CASSRGTDSYEQYF. The DNA for the CDR3 is TGCGCCAGCAGCCGAGGGACAGACTCCTACGAGCAGTACTTC.

This clone appeared a single time. The rearrangement uses TRBV5-1 and TRBJ2-7; TRBD1 matches 10 bases. Germline V gives CDR1 SGHRS, CDR2 YFSETQ. Trimming took 4 bases from V and 4 from J; bases not matched to a gene: 8. This CDR3 contains 15 residues. CDR3 residues: CASSPGGTGEYEQYF. DNA of the CDR3: TGCGCCAGCAGCCCCGGAGGGACAGGGGAATACGAGCAGTACTTC.

The V and J genes are TRBV19 and TRBJ1-1; D uncertain. V was pared by 11 bases and J by 1 base, with 17 bases between. Germline V gives CDR1 LNHDA, CDR2 SQIVND (reference sequence). The CDR3 runs 14 residues. The CDR3 loop reads CAARRSDQNTEAFF. The CDR3 DNA reads TGTGCCGCTCGGCGGTCCGACCAGAACACTGAAGCTTTCTTT.

This sequence joins TRBV19 and TRBJ1-1, with 7 bases identical to TRBD1. CDR1 is LNHDA and CDR2 is SQIVND in the germline V gene (reference sequence). V dropped 3 bases and J dropped 7; count of bases not matched to a gene: 5. The CDR3 spans 13 residues. The CDR3 reads CASSMLTGYEAFF. DNA for the CDR3: TGTGCCAGTAGTATGCTGACAGGGTATGAAGCTTTCTTT.

J is TRBJ1-5 and V is TRBV6-5, with 7 nucleotides matching TRBD1. With 6 bases clipped from V and 4 bases from J, the junction kept 9 bases outside the gene matches. CDR3 length: 15 amino acids. Germline CDR1 and CDR2: MNHEY and SVGAGI. The CDR3 sequence is CASSPDRALNQPQHF. The CDR3 bases are TGTGCCAGCAGCCCCGACAGGGCATTAAATCAGCCCCAGCATTTT.

The V gene is TRBV25-1, the J gene TRBJ1-1; TRBD1 matches 7 bases. The germline CDR1 and CDR2 sequences are MGHDK and SYGVNS. The ends lost 3 bases at V and 13 bases at J; junction bases unmatched: 17. The CDR3 is 15 amino acids. The CDR3 nucleotides read TGTGCCAGCAGTGACCTCGGACAGGCAGGGTGCATCGTTTTCTTT. Protein sequence: CASSDLGQAGCIVFF.

The CDR3 loop reads CASSPPVERNTIYF. In DNA form, the CDR3 reads TGTGCCAGCTCACCACCGGTTGAGAGAAACACCATATATTTT. This chain connects TRBV18 to TRBJ1-3; D unresolved. Trimming took off 0 bases at V and 5 bases at J, with 8 bases between the two ends. The germline CDR1 and CDR2 sequences are KGHSH and LQKENI. This CDR3 has 14 residues.

This chain uses TRBV2 with TRBJ2-4; 8 bases are a match to TRBD2. The germline V gene encodes CDR1 SNHLY and CDR2 FYNNEI. CDR3 length: 16 amino acids. J gave up 5 bases and V 2 bases, and 8 bases lay outside the gene matches. The CDR3 reads CASSEMASGLQNIQYF. The DNA for the CDR3 is TGTGCCAGCAGTGAAATGGCTAGCGGGCTGCAAAACATTCAGTACTTC.

The chain is built from TRBV11-2 and TRBJ1-2; TRBD1 might be the D (6 bases). The ends were cut back, 4 bases at V and 7 bases at J, with 13 bases in the middle. The CDR3 covers 13 residues. Per germline, CDR1 SGHAT and CDR2 FQNNGV. The CDR3 region has the DNA TGTGCCAGCAGCTCGGGGGGGCCGGGTGGCTACACCTTC. This encodes CASSSGGPGGYTF.

This sequence joins TRBV9 and TRBJ1-4, with TRBD1 as a possible D gene (5 bases). This CDR3 spans 14 amino acids. Germline lookup yields CDR1 SGDLS and CDR2 YYNGEE. Trimming cost V 1 base and J 7 bases, with 11 bases left between them. The CDR3 protein is CASSVTQGGEKLFF. DNA of the CDR3: TGTGCCAGCAGCGTAACCCAGGGCGGTGAAAAACTGTTTTTT.

The V call is TRBV5-1, the J call TRBJ2-1; TRBD2 agrees at 15 bases. The J segment lost 6 bases and the V segment lost 3 bases, leaving 4 bases of the junction unmatched. The germline V gene has CDR1 SGHRS and CDR2 YFSETQ. The CDR3 has 16 residues. In DNA form, the CDR3 reads TGCGCCAGCAGCTCGGGACTAGCGGGGGGCATCAATGAGCAGTTCTTC. It specifies CASSSGLAGGINEQFF.

The chain combines TRBV7-2 with TRBJ1-6; the D gene is possibly TRBD1 (6 bases). The CDR3 is 13 amino acids. Trimming took off 8 bases at V and 10 bases at J, with 15 bases between the two ends. Germline V gene sequence: CDR1 SGHTA, CDR2 FQGNSA. The CDR3 here is CASGQFIASPLHF. CDR3 DNA: TGTGCCAGCGGACAGTTCATAGCGTCACCCCTCCACTTT.

The chain is built from TRBV7-6 and TRBJ1-1; 7 bases map to TRBD1. This CDR3 has 16 amino acids. CDR1 SGHVS and CDR2 FNYEAQ come from the germline V gene. V lost 2 bases, J lost 0 bases, and 6 bases stayed unmatched. The CDR3 here is CASSLSPGQMNTEAFF. CDR3 coding DNA: TGTGCCAGCAGCTTATCCCCGGGACAGATGAACACTGAAGCTTTCTTT.

J is TRBJ2-1 and V is TRBV4-1; TRBD2 is a possible D gene (5 bases). V lost 0 bases and J lost 5, with 17 bases in between. The CDR3 has 17 residues. The germline V gene encodes CDR1 MGHRA and CDR2 YSYEKL. In DNA form, the CDR3 reads TGCGCCAGCAGCCAAGACGCCTCCGGGATAAGGCACAATGAGCAGTTCTTC. Translated: CASSQDASGIRHNEQFF.

The J gene is TRBJ1-5, the V gene TRBV5-4; TRBD1 is a possible D gene (6 bases). This CDR3 has 15 amino acids. V lost 0 bases and J 7 bases, leaving 14 bases between the germline ends. Germline lookup yields CDR1 SGHNT and CDR2 YYREEE (reference sequence). The CDR3 loop reads CASSLDGGAGQPQHF. The CDR3 DNA is TGTGCCAGCAGCTTGGATGGGGGGGCGGGACAGCCCCAGCATTTT.

A note on this clone: The same CDR3 also results from other DNA sequences found in this sample. The chain links TRBV7-3 to TRBJ1-1; D is ambiguous. The CDR3 has 13 residues. Per the germline V gene, CDR1 is SGHTA and CDR2 is FQGTGA. V was pared by 2 bases and J by 2 bases, with 6 bases between. CDR3 DNA sequence: TGTGCCAGCAGCTTAGGCCAAAACACTGAAGCTTTCTTT. This sequence encodes CASSLGQNTEAFF.

In this sample, this clone turned up a few times. V is TRBV6-4 and J is TRBJ2-3, with TRBD2 matching 9 bases. CDR1 is MRHNA and CDR2 is SNTAGT in the germline V gene. This CDR3 is 15 amino acids long. The junction had 5 bases not matched to a gene; V was cut back by 5 bases and J by 2 bases. CDR3 loop: CASSRLAGTTDTQYF. In DNA form, the CDR3 reads TGTGCCAGCAGTCGGCTAGCGGGGACCACAGATACGCAGTATTTT.

The V call is TRBV15, the J call TRBJ1-1, with TRBD1 matching over 7 bases. The length of the CDR3 is 15 residues. Trimming took 5 bases from V and 0 from J; bases not matched to a gene: 6. CDR1 and CDR2 (germline): LNHNV, YYDKDF (reference sequence). The CDR3 region has the DNA TGTGCCACCAGCGGCCTCAGGGGGGTGAACACTGAAGCTTTCTTT. Its translation is CATSGLRGVNTEAFF.

The chain recombines TRBV12-3 or TRBV12-4 with TRBJ1-1; TRBD1 agrees at 7 bases. This CDR3 comprises 12 residues. V was clipped by 10 bases and J by 10 bases; unmatched bases: 12. The CDR3 nucleotides are TGTGCCACCCATTCTTGGGACAGACCAGCTTTCTTT. Translated: CATHSWDRPAFF.

This chain links TRBV10-1 with TRBJ2-2, with D unresolved. The germline V gene encodes CDR1 WNHNN and CDR2 SYGVQD (reference sequence). The length of the CDR3 is 14 residues. V shed 4 bases and J shed 4 bases, with 10 bases lying between them. Here the CDR3 DNA reads TGCGCCAGCAGTGTAGAGGAAATCACCGGGGAGCTGTTTTTT. Amino acid sequence: CASSVEEITGELFF.

This sequence joins TRBV7-2 and TRBJ2-7, with TRBD1 identical over 8 bases. This CDR3 has 15 residues. The germline V gene encodes CDR1 SGHTA and CDR2 FQGNSA. V was pared by 5 bases and J by 1 base, with 7 bases of the junction left unmatched. The CDR3 DNA is TGTGCCAGCAGCGGAGGGACAGGTAAATCCTACGAGCAGTACTTC. Encoded protein: CASSGGTGKSYEQYF.